These 16 T cell receptor beta chains originate from one sample sequenced in a study of cytomegalovirus exposure and HLA in healthy donors. PCR primers comprised 60 Vbeta and 13 Jbeta primers. Only in-frame clones appear in the TCRdb table, and some are missing; sequencing was by immunoSEQ multiplex PCR. The profile covers about 140,000 clones, with nearly 80% appearing a single time and roughly 14% taken by the ten largest. The sample comprised PBMCs. These receptors were taken from a woman in her 40s in good health and CMV-seronegative.

The chain uses TRBV5-4 and TRBJ1-2; 9 nucleotides line up with TRBD1. V lost 0 bases and J lost 4; bases outside the gene matches: 10. Germline V gene lookup returns CDR1 SGHNT and CDR2 YYREEE (reference sequence). This CDR3 is 17 amino acids long. CDR3 loop: CASSLGDTGGEAYGYTF. For the CDR3, the DNA is TGTGCCAGCAGCTTGGGAGACACAGGGGGCGAAGCCTATGGCTACACCTTC.

The rearrangement links TRBV6-4 to TRBJ2-3, with D unresolved. The CDR3 contains 16 residues. The V end lost 2 bases, the J end lost 2 bases, and 14 bases lay between the germline ends. The germline gives CDR1 MRHNA, CDR2 SNTAGT. The CDR3 is CASSDTNHGDTDTQYF. The CDR3, as DNA: TGTGCCAGCAGTGACACCAACCACGGTGACACAGATACGCAGTATTTT.

This rearrangement joins TRBV19 to TRBJ2-3; 9 bases are a match to TRBD1. CDR3 length: 15 amino acids. The V segment lost 5 bases and the J segment 6 bases; nucleotides outside the gene matches: 9. The germline V gene encodes CDR1 LNHDA and CDR2 SQIVND (reference sequence). CDR3 bases: TGTGCCAGTAGTCCGGGGGACAGGGTTTTGGATACGCAGTATTTT. Encoded protein: CASSPGDRVLDTQYF.

This clone was seen only once. The genes are TRBV2 and TRBJ1-1, with 9 bases lining up with TRBD1. CDR1 is SNHLY and CDR2 is FYNNEI in the germline V gene. V shed 5 bases, J shed 7 bases, and the junction held 5 bases outside the gene matches. The CDR3 length is 13 residues. In nucleotides, the CDR3 is TGTGCCAGCAGTCTACAGGGGGCCGGTGAAGCTTTCTTT. Translating gives CASSLQGAGEAFF.

This chain links TRBV13 with TRBJ2-7; 9 nucleotides line up with TRBD1. The V gene end was trimmed by 4 bases and the J gene end by 6 bases; junction bases not matched to a gene: 7. CDR3 length equals 14 residues. Germline CDR1 and CDR2: PRHDT and FYEKMQ (reference sequence). Here the CDR3 reads CASSSNRGPLEQYF. In DNA form, the CDR3 reads TGTGCCAGCAGCTCTAACAGGGGGCCTCTCGAGCAGTACTTC.

V and J are TRBV5-1 and TRBJ2-7, with D perhaps matching TRBD2 (8 bases). This CDR3 contains 19 residues. The germline V and J ends were trimmed by 4 bases and 3 bases, with 29 bases remaining between them. The germline V gene has CDR1 SGHRS and CDR2 YFSETQ. Here the CDR3 reads CASSPAAGGGLVPIYEQYF. Here the CDR3 DNA reads TGCGCCAGCAGCCCGGCGGCAGGGGGGGGACTAGTTCCCATCTACGAGCAGTACTTC.

This chain uses TRBV4-1 with TRBJ2-3; D is unresolved. The germline gives CDR1 MGHRA, CDR2 YSYEKL. V dropped 1 base and J dropped 3 bases, with 8 bases sitting between them. The CDR3 totals 14 residues. This CDR3 reads CASSQVGWTDTQYF. In nucleotides, the CDR3 is TGCGCCAGCAGCCAAGTCGGTTGGACAGATACGCAGTATTTT.

This clone was seen a handful of times. The J gene is TRBJ1-2, the V gene TRBV4-1; D not resolved. Trimming removed 0 bases from V and 1 base from J, with 12 bases in between. Germline V gives CDR1 MGHRA, CDR2 YSYEKL. This CDR3 comprises 16 residues. Here the CDR3 reads CASSQDRNIGNYGYTF. The DNA for the CDR3 is TGCGCCAGCAGCCAAGACCGCAATATCGGTAACTATGGCTACACCTTC.

The chain has TRBV5-1 and TRBJ2-1; the match to TRBD2 covers 9 bases. CDR1 SGHRS and CDR2 YFSETQ come from the germline V gene. There are 17 residues in the CDR3. V lost 1 base and J lost 5; bases outside the gene matches: 10. CDR3 protein: CASSLRSLAGINNEQFF. CDR3 coding DNA: TGCGCCAGCAGCTTGCGATCGCTAGCGGGGATTAACAATGAGCAGTTCTTC.

This clone was observed a handful of times. The chain couples TRBV29-1 to TRBJ2-7; 7 nucleotides match TRBD1. CDR3 length: 15 residues. V shed 7 bases, J shed 3 bases, and the junction held 15 bases outside the gene matches. From germline, CDR1 is SQVTM and CDR2 ANQGSEA. This chain's CDR3 is CSAVGERQGVYEQYF. The CDR3 bases are TGCAGCGCCGTTGGGGAACGGCAGGGGGTCTACGAGCAGTACTTC.

The V and J genes are TRBV7-8 and TRBJ2-6; 8 nucleotides agree with TRBD1. The CDR3 consists of 18 residues. Germline CDR1 is SGHVS and CDR2 is FQNEAQ. The ends lost 4 bases at V and 0 bases at J; junction bases unmatched: 8. DNA for the CDR3: TGTGCCAGCAGCTACAGGGACAGGAGGAACTCTGGGGCCAACGTCCTGACTTTC. It translates to CASSYRDRRNSGANVLTF. Variable domain in full (rest from reference TRBV7-8 and TRBJ2-6): GAGVSQSPRYKVAKRGQDVALRCDPISGHVSLFWYQQALGQGPEFLTYFQNEAQLDKSGLPSDRFFAERPEGSVSTLKIQRTQQEDSAVYLCASSYRDRRNSGANVLTFGAGSRLTVL.

The chain couples TRBV9 to TRBJ2-2; D may be TRBD1 (6 bases). The CDR3 is made up of 15 amino acids. Germline CDR1 SGDLS, CDR2 YYNGEE. V was pared by 4 bases and J by 6 bases, with 16 bases between. CDR3 amino acids: CASSITTSGAGELFF. The CDR3 DNA reads TGTGCCAGCAGCATCACCACCTCAGGGGCCGGGGAGCTGTTTTTT.

V and J are TRBV7-9 and TRBJ2-1; 9 bases fit TRBD2. Germline-derived CDR1 and CDR2 are SEHNR and FQNEAQ (reference sequence). CDR3 length: 14 amino acids. V gave up 8 bases and J gave up 6 bases; unmatched junction bases: 8. DNA of the CDR3: TGTGCCAGCTCTGCCCTAGCGGGACCCAATGAGCAGTTCTTC. This codes for CASSALAGPNEQFF. Full variable domain (remainder filled in from reference TRBV7-9 and TRBJ2-1): DTGVSQNPRHKITKRGQNVTFRCDPISEHNRLYWYRQTLGQGPEFLTYFQNEAQLEKSRLLSDRFSAERPKGSFSTLEIQRTEQGDSAMYLCASSALAGPNEQFFGPGTRLTVL.

The genes are TRBV4-2 and TRBJ2-2; D call uncertain. Trimming shortened V by 6 bases and J by 6 bases, and 11 bases separated the two germline ends. CDR1 and CDR2 from the germline V gene are LGHNA and YNFKEQ. There are 13 residues in the CDR3. CDR3 region: CASRGVPAGELFF. The CDR3 DNA follows: TGTGCCAGCAGAGGAGTTCCCGCCGGGGAGCTGTTTTTT.

V is TRBV27 and J is TRBJ2-1, with 10 bases lining up with TRBD1. The germline V gene encodes CDR1 MNHEY and CDR2 SMNVEV (reference sequence). The CDR3 spans 13 residues. V shed 10 bases and J 8 bases; nucleotides not matched to a gene: 8. CDR3 sequence: CATRQGASDEQFF. CDR3 in DNA: TGTGCCACCAGACAGGGGGCCAGCGATGAGCAGTTCTTC.

The chain has TRBV5-4 and TRBJ2-3, with 10 bases that match TRBD1. The germline gives CDR1 SGHNT, CDR2 YYREEE (reference sequence). Trimming at V came to 5 bases and at J to 7 bases, leaving 10 bases not matched to a gene. This CDR3 is 15 amino acids long. CDR3 region: CASSPGTGAVYTQYF. In DNA form, the CDR3 reads TGTGCCAGCAGTCCCGGGACAGGGGCTGTATATACGCAGTATTTT.